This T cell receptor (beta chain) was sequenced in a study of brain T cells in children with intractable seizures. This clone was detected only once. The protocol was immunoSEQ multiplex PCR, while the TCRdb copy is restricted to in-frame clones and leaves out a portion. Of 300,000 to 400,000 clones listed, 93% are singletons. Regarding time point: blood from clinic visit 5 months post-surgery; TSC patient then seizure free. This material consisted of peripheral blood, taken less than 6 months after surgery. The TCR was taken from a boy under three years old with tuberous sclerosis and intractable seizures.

The CDR3 loop reads CASSSGEGPYEQYF. The CDR3 region has the DNA TGTGCCAGCAGCTCCGGGGAGGGGCCCTACGAGCAGTACTTC. The genes are TRBV28 and TRBJ2-7; the match to TRBD2 covers 7 bases. V shed 6 bases, J shed 2 bases, and the junction held 7 bases outside the gene matches. Germline V lookup: CDR1 MDHEN, CDR2 SYDVKM. This CDR3 has 14 amino acids.